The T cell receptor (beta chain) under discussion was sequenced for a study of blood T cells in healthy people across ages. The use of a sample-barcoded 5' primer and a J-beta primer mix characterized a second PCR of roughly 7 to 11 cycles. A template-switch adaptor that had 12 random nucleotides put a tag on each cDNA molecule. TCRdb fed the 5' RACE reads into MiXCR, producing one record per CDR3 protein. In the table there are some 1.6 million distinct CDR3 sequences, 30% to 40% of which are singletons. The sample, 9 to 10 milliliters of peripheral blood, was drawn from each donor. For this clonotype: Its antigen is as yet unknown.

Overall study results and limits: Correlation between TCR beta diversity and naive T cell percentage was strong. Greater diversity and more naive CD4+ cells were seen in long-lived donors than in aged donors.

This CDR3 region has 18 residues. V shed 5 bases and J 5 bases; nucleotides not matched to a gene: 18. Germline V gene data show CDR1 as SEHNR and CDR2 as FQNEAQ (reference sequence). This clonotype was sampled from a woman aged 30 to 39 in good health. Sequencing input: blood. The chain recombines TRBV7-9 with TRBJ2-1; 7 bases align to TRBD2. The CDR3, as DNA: TGTGCCAGCAGCGCCGCCGCATTTGGGCCGCGGGGGAACAATGAGCAGTTCTTC. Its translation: CASSAAAFGPRGNNEQFF. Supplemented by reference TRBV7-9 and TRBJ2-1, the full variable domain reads DTGVSQNPRHKITKRGQNVTFRCDPISEHNRLYWYRQTLGQGPEFLTYFQNEAQLEKSRLLSDRFSAERPKGSFSTLEIQRTEQGDSAMYLCASSAAAFGPRGNNEQFFGPGTRLTVL.